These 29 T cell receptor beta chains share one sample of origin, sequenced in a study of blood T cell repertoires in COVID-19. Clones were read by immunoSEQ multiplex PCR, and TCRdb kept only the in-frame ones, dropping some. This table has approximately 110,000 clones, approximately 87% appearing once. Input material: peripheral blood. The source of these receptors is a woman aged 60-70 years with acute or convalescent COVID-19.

In DNA form, the CDR3 reads TGTGCCAGCAGCAAAGCGGAGGACAGGAGTCGCGAGACCCAGTACTTC. This encodes CASSKAEDRSRETQYF. The chain has TRBV21-1 and TRBJ2-5; whether TRBD1, the table's D call, matches the DNA was not checked. TRBV21-1 is recorded as a pseudogene. There are 16 residues in the CDR3.

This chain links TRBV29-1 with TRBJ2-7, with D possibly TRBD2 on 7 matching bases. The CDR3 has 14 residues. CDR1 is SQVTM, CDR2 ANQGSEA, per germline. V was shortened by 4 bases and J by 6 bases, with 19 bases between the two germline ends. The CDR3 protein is CSVVRGGRGSEQYF. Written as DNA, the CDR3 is TGCAGCGTTGTCCGGGGTGGGAGGGGGAGCGAGCAGTACTTC.

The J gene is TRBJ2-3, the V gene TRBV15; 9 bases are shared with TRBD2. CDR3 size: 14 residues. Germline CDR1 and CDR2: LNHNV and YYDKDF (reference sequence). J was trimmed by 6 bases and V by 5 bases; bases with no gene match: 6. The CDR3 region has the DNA TGTGCCACCAGCGACAGCGGGGGGAGGGATACGCAGTATTTT. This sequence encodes CATSDSGGRDTQYF.

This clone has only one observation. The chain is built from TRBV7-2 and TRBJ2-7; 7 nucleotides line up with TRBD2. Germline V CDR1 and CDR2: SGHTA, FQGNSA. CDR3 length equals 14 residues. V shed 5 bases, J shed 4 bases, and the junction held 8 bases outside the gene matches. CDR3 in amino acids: CASSINGGGYEQYF. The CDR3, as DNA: TGTGCCAGCAGCATAAACGGGGGAGGGTACGAGCAGTACTTC. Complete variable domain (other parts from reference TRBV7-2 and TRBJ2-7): GAGVSQSPSNKVTEKGKDVELRCDPISGHTALYWYRQSLGQGLEFLIYFQGNSAPDKSGLPSDRFSAERTGGSVSTLTIQRTQQEDSAVYLCASSINGGGYEQYFGPGTRLTVT.

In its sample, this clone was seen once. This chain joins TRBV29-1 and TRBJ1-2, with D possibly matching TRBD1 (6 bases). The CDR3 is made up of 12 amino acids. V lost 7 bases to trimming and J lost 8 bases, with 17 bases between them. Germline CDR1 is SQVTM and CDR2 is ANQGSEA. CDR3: CSANRGAGGYTF. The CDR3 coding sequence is TGCAGCGCTAACCGGGGGGCGGGAGGCTACACCTTC.

The CDR3 nucleotides read TGTGCCAGCAGCTTCCAGGGGGCCTATGATACGCAGTATTTT. Translating gives CASSFQGAYDTQYF. This chain joins TRBV5-6 and TRBJ2-3; TRBD1 matches at 8 bases. The CDR3 sequence is 14 residues long. After removal of 2 bases from V and 6 bases from J, the junction contained 5 bases not matched to a gene. CDR1 and CDR2 (germline): SGHDT, YYEEEE.

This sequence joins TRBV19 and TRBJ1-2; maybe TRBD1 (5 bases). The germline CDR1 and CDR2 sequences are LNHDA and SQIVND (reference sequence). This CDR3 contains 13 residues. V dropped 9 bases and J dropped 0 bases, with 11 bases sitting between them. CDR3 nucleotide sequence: TGTGCCAGCGCCACAGGTGCTAACTATGGCTACACCTTC. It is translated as CASATGANYGYTF. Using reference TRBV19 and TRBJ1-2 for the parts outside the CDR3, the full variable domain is DGGITQSPKYLFRKEGQNVTLSCEQNLNHDAMYWYRQDPGQGLRLIYYSQIVNDFQKGDIAEGYSVSREKKESFPLTVTSAQKNPTAFYLCASATGANYGYTFGSGTRLTVV.

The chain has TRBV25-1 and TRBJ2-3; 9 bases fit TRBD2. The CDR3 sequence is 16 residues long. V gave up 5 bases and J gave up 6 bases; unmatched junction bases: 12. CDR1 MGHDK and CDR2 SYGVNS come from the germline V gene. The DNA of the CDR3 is TGTGCCAGCAGTACCGTAAGGGCGGGGGGGAAGGATACGCAGTATTTT. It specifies CASSTVRAGGKDTQYF.

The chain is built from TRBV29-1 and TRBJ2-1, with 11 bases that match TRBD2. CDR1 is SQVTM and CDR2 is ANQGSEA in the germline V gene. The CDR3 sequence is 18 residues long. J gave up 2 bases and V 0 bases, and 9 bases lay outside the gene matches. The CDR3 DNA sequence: TGCAGCGTTGAAGATTTCTCGGCTAGCGGGGGGACCTACAATGAGCAGTTCTTC. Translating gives CSVEDFSASGGTYNEQFF.

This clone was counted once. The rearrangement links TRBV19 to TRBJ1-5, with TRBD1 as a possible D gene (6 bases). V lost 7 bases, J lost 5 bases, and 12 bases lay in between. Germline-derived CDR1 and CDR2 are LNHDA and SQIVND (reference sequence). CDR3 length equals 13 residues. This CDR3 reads CASNRDTDQPQHF. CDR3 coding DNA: TGTGCCAGTAACCGGGACACCGATCAGCCCCAGCATTTT.

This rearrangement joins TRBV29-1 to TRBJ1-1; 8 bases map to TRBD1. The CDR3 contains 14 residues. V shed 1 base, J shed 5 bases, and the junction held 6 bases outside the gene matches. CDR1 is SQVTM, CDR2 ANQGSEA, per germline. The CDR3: CSVEGNRGSTEAFF. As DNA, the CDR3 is TGCAGCGTTGAAGGGAACAGGGGGTCGACTGAAGCTTTCTTT.

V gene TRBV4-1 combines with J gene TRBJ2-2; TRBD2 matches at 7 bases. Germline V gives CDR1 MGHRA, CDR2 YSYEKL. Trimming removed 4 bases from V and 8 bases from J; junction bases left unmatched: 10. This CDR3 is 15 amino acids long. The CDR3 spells CASSRRSSGVGELFF. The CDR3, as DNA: TGCGCCAGCAGCCGACGGTCTAGCGGAGTAGGGGAGCTGTTTTTT.

The CDR3 loop reads CASSLQGPNTGELFF. CDR3 bases: TGTGCCAGCAGCCTACAGGGCCCGAACACCGGGGAGCTGTTTTTT. The chain employs TRBV7-9 and TRBJ2-2, with D perhaps TRBD1 (6 bases). CDR1 is SEHNR, CDR2 FQNEAQ, per germline (reference sequence). V gave up 5 bases and J gave up 0 bases, with 10 bases separating them. This CDR3 is built from 15 residues.

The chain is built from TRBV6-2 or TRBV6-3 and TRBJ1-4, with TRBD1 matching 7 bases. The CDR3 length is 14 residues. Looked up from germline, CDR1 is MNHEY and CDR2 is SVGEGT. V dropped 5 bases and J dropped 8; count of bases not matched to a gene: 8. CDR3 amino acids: CASSTTGAREKLFF. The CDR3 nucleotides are TGTGCCAGCAGTACTACAGGGGCCCGGGAAAAACTGTTTTTT.

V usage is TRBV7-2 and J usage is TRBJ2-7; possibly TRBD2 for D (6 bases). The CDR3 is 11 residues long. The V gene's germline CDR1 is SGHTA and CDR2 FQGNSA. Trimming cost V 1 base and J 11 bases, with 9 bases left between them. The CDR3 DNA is TGTGCCAGCAGCTTAGTACGGGAGAAGTACTTC. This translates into CASSLVREKYF.

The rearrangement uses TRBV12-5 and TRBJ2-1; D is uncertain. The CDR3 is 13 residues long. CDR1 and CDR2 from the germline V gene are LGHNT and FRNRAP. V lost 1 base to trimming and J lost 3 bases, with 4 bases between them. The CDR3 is CASGLGNYNEQFF. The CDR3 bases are TGTGCTAGTGGTTTGGGTAACTACAATGAGCAGTTCTTC.

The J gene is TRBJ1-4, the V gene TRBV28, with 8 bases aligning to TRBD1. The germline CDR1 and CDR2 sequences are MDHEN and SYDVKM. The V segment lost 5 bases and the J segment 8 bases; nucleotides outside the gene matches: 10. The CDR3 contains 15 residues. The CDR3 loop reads CASSPSQGAGEKLFF. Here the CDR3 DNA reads TGTGCCAGCAGTCCTTCCCAGGGGGCCGGGGAAAAACTGTTTTTT.

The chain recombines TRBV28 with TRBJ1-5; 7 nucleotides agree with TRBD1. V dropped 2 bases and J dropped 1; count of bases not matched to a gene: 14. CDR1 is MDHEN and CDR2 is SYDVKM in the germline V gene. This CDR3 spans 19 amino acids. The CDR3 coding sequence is TGTGCCAGCAGTTTAGAAAACAGGGGATCCTTGGGGAGCAATCAGCCCCAGCATTTT. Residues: CASSLENRGSLGSNQPQHF.

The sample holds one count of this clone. As DNA, the CDR3 is TGCGCCAGCAGCTTGGGAGCGGGAACCACCATCGAGACCCAGTACTTC. The encoded protein is CASSLGAGTTIETQYF. The rearrangement uses TRBV5-1 and TRBJ2-5; 7 bases are a match to TRBD2. V was clipped by 0 bases and J by 5 bases; unmatched bases: 10. Germline values: CDR1 SGHRS, CDR2 YFSETQ. The CDR3 is 16 residues long.

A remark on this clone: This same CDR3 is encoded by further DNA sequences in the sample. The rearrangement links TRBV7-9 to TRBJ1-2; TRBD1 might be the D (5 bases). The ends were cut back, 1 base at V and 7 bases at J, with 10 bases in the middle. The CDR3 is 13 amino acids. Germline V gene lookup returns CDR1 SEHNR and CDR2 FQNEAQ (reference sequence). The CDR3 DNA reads TGTGCCAGCAGCTTAGACGGGGGTTTTGGCTACACCTTC. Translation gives CASSLDGGFGYTF.

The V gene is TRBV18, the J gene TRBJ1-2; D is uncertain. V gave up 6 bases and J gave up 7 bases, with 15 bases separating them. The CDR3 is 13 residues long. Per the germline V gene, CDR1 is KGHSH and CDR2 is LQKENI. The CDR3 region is CASSSREFRGYTF. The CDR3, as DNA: TGTGCCAGCTCCTCCCGGGAATTCCGTGGCTACACCTTC.

CDR3 loop: CASSRSYWVNTEAFF. The CDR3 bases are TGTGCCAGTAGTCGGAGTTATTGGGTGAACACTGAAGCTTTCTTT. The rearrangement joins TRBV19 to TRBJ1-1; D is unresolved. This CDR3 comprises 15 residues. V lost 5 bases, J lost 0 bases, and 13 bases lay in between. From germline, CDR1 is LNHDA and CDR2 SQIVND (reference sequence).

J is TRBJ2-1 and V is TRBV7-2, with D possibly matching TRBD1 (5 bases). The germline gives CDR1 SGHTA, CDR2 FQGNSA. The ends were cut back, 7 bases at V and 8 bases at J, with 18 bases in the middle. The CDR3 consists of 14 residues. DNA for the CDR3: TGTGCCAGCATGGTGGGGCCCAGCAATCATGAGCAGTTCTTC. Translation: CASMVGPSNHEQFF.

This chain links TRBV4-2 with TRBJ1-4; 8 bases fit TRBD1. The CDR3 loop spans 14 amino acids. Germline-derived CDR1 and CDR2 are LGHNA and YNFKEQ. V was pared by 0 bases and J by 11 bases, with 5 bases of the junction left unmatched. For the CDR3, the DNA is TGTGCCAGCAGCCAAGATATGGACAGGGATAAACTGTTTTTT. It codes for CASSQDMDRDKLFF.

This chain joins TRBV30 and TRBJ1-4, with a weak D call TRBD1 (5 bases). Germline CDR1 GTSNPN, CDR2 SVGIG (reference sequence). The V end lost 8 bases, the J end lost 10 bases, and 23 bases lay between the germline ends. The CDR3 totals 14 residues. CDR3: CARGGRQGGGKLFF. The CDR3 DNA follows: TGTGCCCGGGGAGGGAGGCAGGGAGGCGGAAAACTGTTTTTT.

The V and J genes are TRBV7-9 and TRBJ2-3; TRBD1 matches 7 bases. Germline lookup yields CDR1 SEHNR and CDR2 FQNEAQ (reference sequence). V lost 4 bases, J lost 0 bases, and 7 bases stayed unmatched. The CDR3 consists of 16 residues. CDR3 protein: CASSSDRADSTDTQYF. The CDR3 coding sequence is TGTGCCAGCAGCTCAGACAGGGCTGACAGCACAGATACGCAGTATTTT. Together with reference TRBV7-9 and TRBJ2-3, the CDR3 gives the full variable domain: DTGVSQNPRHKITKRGQNVTFRCDPISEHNRLYWYRQTLGQGPEFLTYFQNEAQLEKSRLLSDRFSAERPKGSFSTLEIQRTEQGDSAMYLCASSSDRADSTDTQYFGPGTRLTVL.

The CDR3 reads CAISGLAGDTQYF. CDR3 DNA: TGTGCCATCAGTGGACTAGCGGGAGATACGCAGTATTTT. The gene calls are TRBV10-3 and TRBJ2-3, with 10 nucleotides matching TRBD2. CDR1 is ENHRY and CDR2 is SYGVKD in the germline V gene. The CDR3 consists of 13 residues. V shed 4 bases and J 5 bases; nucleotides not matched to a gene: 0.

The CDR3 is CASSPYGGGTEGDTQYF. CDR3 bases: TGTGCCAGCAGCCCCTACGGGGGGGGGACCGAAGGGGATACGCAGTATTTT. The chain uses TRBV7-3 and TRBJ2-3, with 8 bases fitting TRBD2. There are 17 residues in the CDR3. After removal of 5 bases from V and 6 bases from J, the junction contained 16 bases not matched to a gene. Germline assignment: CDR1 SGHTA and CDR2 FQGTGA.

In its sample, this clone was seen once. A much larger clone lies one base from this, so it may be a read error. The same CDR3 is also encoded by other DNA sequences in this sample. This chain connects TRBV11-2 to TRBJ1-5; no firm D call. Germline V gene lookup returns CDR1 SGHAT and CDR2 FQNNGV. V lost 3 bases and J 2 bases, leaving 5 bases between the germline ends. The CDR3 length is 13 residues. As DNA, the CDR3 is TGTGCCAGCAGCTTTCAGGGCAATCAGCCCCAGCATTTT. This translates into CASSFQGNQPQHF.